These 2 T cell receptor beta chains were all obtained from the same sample, sequenced in a study of CD8+ T cells in alopecia areata. RNA, once extracted, was reverse transcribed into cDNA for use as the sequencing template. Clones were read by immunoSEQ multiplex PCR, and TCRdb kept only the in-frame ones, dropping some. The sample contains roughly 150,000 clones, about 54% of which appear only once. The specimen sequenced was CD4+ T cells sorted from blood. The receptor source for this set is a human donor in good health.

This clone was seen more than once but under ten times. V is TRBV2 and J is TRBJ1-5; D uncertain. The CDR3 contains 15 residues. Germline V gives CDR1 SNHLY, CDR2 FYNNEI. Trimming cost V 1 base and J 0 bases, with 7 bases left between them. In DNA, the CDR3 is TGTGCCAGCAGTGAAGGAAGCAATAGCAATCAGCCCCAGCATTTT. Its protein is CASSEGSNSNQPQHF. The whole variable domain, filled in from reference TRBV2 and TRBJ1-5, reads EPEVTQTPSHQVTQMGQEVILRCVPISNHLYFYWYRQILGQKVEFLVSFYNNEISEKSEIFDDQFSVERPDGSNFTLKIRSTKLEDSAMYFCASSEGSNSNQPQHFGDGTRLSIL.

This clone was seen only once. The V gene is TRBV25-1, the J gene TRBJ2-7; 11 bases map to TRBD2. The CDR3 loop spans 17 amino acids. Germline V gene lookup returns CDR1 MGHDK and CDR2 SYGVNS. The V and J ends lost 4 bases and 0 bases, in that order; junction bases with no gene match: 8. CDR3 nucleotide sequence: TGTGCCAGCAGTGGAGCCCCCGGGACTAGCGGCTCCTACGAGCAGTACTTC. Translated: CASSGAPGTSGSYEQYF.